The 11 T cell receptor beta chains reported below all come from one sample, sequenced in a study of memory CD4+ T cells and cytomegalovirus serostatus. The sort gate was single viable CD3+CD4+CD8-CD45RO+ cells for memory CD4+ T cells. Sequenced by immunoSEQ multiplex PCR; TCRdb stores in-frame clones only, minus some. This table has about 52,000 clones, 65% to 85% appearing once. Sequencing used memory CD4+ T cells from blood. The receptors here all came from an adult in good health and CMV-seropositive.

V gene TRBV10-3 combines with J gene TRBJ1-1; D is uncertain. The CDR3 is 11 residues long. Trimming pared 3 bases from V and 8 bases from J, leaving 7 bases between. Germline values: CDR1 ENHRY, CDR2 SYGVKD. CDR3 loop: CAISESREAFF. In DNA, the CDR3 is TGTGCCATCAGTGAAAGCAGGGAAGCTTTCTTT.

This clone was observed once. V usage is TRBV5-4 and J usage is TRBJ2-1; D gene unclear. This CDR3 has 11 residues. CDR1 and CDR2 from the germline V gene are SGHNT and YYREEE (reference sequence). The V end lost 4 bases, the J end lost 7 bases, and 6 bases lay between the germline ends. CDR3 protein: CASSAFNEQFF. As DNA, the CDR3 is TGTGCCAGCAGCGCCTTTAATGAGCAGTTCTTC.

The V gene is TRBV13, the J gene TRBJ2-1; TRBD1 matches at 7 bases. The CDR3 contains 16 residues. V was clipped by 4 bases and J by 9 bases; unmatched bases: 15. Germline V CDR1 and CDR2: PRHDT, FYEKMQ (reference sequence). The CDR3 region has the DNA TGTGCCAGCAGCTCTAAGGGGGCTGGGGGTGTTGGTGAGCAGTTCTTC. Its translation: CASSSKGAGGVGEQFF.

This sequence joins TRBV7-2 and TRBJ2-7; D gene unclear. The CDR3 length is 14 residues. Germline assignment: CDR1 SGHTA and CDR2 FQGNSA. V was shortened by 6 bases and J by 0 bases, with 12 bases between the two germline ends. CDR3 nucleotide sequence: TGTGCCAGCAGGCCGTTACTGAGCTCCTACGAGCAGTACTTC. This encodes CASRPLLSSYEQYF.

By sample share, this clone is medium-sized. The chain is built from TRBV7-2 and TRBJ1-3, with D hard to call. CDR1 SGHTA and CDR2 FQGNSA come from the germline V gene. V lost 8 bases, J lost 6 bases, and 5 bases lay in between. This CDR3 contains 10 residues. CDR3 sequence: CASGENTIYF. In nucleotides, the CDR3 is TGTGCCAGCGGGGAAAACACCATATATTTT.

CDR3 nucleotide sequence: TGCGCCAGCACCGAGGGGAGGGACCGAGAGACCCAGTACTTC. It yields the protein CASTEGRDRETQYF. V and J are TRBV5-1 and TRBJ2-5; 7 bases match TRBD2. Losses at the gene ends were 6 bases for V and 4 bases for J; bases not matched to a gene: 9. The CDR3 runs 14 residues. The germline V gene has CDR1 SGHRS and CDR2 YFSETQ. Full variable domain (remainder filled in from reference TRBV5-1 and TRBJ2-5): KAGVTQTPRYLIKTRGQQVTLSCSPISGHRSVSWYQQTPGQGLQFLFEYFSETQRNKGNFPGRFSGRQFSNSRSEMNVSTLELGDSALYLCASTEGRDRETQYFGPGTRLLVL.

This clone is medium-sized in the sample. The rearrangement uses TRBV2 and TRBJ1-2, with unresolved D. The CDR3 sequence is 16 residues long. With 1 base removed from V and 0 bases from J, the gap between germline ends came to 12 bases. Germline V gene lookup returns CDR1 SNHLY and CDR2 FYNNEI. DNA for the CDR3: TGTGCCAGCAGTGAAGAATGGGGAATCCCTAACTATGGCTACACCTTC. Translating it yields CASSEEWGIPNYGYTF.

For the CDR3, the DNA is TGCGCCAGCAGCTTGGTTTCGGGTCCTTACTACGAGCAGTACTTC. Protein: CASSLVSGPYYEQYF. The chain links TRBV5-1 to TRBJ2-7, with unresolved D. This CDR3 is 15 amino acids long. Germline V gives CDR1 SGHRS, CDR2 YFSETQ. V lost 0 bases to trimming and J lost 3 bases, with 13 bases between them.

This chain links TRBV5-1 with TRBJ2-3; D may match TRBD1 or TRBD2 (5 bases each). There are 18 residues in the CDR3. Germline V CDR1 and CDR2: SGHRS, YFSETQ. The V end lost 6 bases, the J end lost 1 base, and 24 bases lay between the germline ends. CDR3 DNA sequence: TGCGCCAGCATGAAGGGGAGTGACGGTCAGCTTCGCACAGATACGCAGTATTTT. Amino acid sequence: CASMKGSDGQLRTDTQYF.

The chain is built from TRBV5-4 and TRBJ2-7, with TRBD1 matching 11 bases. The junction had 7 bases not matched to a gene; V was cut back by 4 bases and J by 4 bases. Germline V gene lookup returns CDR1 SGHNT and CDR2 YYREEE (reference sequence). There are 15 residues in the CDR3. The CDR3 bases are TGTGCCAGCAGCCCGGGACAGGGGGTCCAGTACGAGCAGTACTTC. Residues: CASSPGQGVQYEQYF.

The chain uses TRBV7-2 and TRBJ2-6; D not certain. Germline V lookup: CDR1 SGHTA, CDR2 FQGNSA. This CDR3 has 13 amino acids. V was shortened by 5 bases and J by 8 bases, with 10 bases between the two germline ends. CDR3 sequence (DNA): TGTGCCAGCAGCCAAACTAAGTCCAACGTCCTGACTTTC. Its translation is CASSQTKSNVLTF. The full variable domain, completed using reference TRBV7-2 and TRBJ2-6, is GAGVSQSPSNKVTEKGKDVELRCDPISGHTALYWYRQSLGQGLEFLIYFQGNSAPDKSGLPSDRFSAERTGGSVSTLTIQRTQQEDSAVYLCASSQTKSNVLTFGAGSRLTVL.